This T cell receptor beta chain was found in a study of early T cells in non-severe SARS-CoV-2 infection. Study information: The sequenced material was bulk RNA from unsorted whole blood, and its chains were unpaired.

Study findings and constraints: Missing private and CD4 specificities, VDJdb matching favored anti-spike CD8 responses.

As for this clonotype: Its target is not known.

The TCR library protocol attached unique molecular identifiers to the individual cDNA molecules. TCRdb redid the calling of the 5' RACE reads with MiXCR, one entry per CDR3 protein. Of about 39,000 distinct CDR3 sequences in the sample, around 6.9% were seen once. CDR1 and CDR2 from the germline V gene are LGHDT and YNNKEL (reference sequence). This CDR3 comprises 12 residues. V was cut by 2 bases and J by 7 bases, with 6 bases left in between. The sequencing sample was made of whole blood. The V call is TRBV3-1, the J call TRBJ2-1; D is ambiguous. The TCR was taken from an adult who was a healthcare worker with PCR-confirmed SARS-CoV-2 infection or an uninfected control (not recorded which). The CDR3 nucleotides read TGTGCCAGCAGCCAAACTCAAAATGAGCAGTTCTTC. Amino acids: CASSQTQNEQFF.